Listed below are T cell receptor beta chains from one sample, sequenced in a study of blood T cells in healthy people across ages. TCRdb ran MiXCR on the 5' RACE reads and lists one entry per CDR3 protein. The sample holds 1,500,000 or so distinct CDR3 sequences, roughly 64% seen once. The source material was blood. These receptors all stem from a man aged 18 to 29 in good health. Each CDR3 is given with its conserved first and last residue. The order of the fields is D gene, J gene, V gene, clone size, CDR3 DNA, CDR3 protein. A D gene is named only where the DNA matches it firmly. Expanded clones are given a class, and other clones once, few, many or no size at all.

d_gene: TRBD1
j_gene: TRBJ2-7
v_gene: TRBV4-1
abundance: .
CDR3nt: TGCGCCAGCAGCATCCCAGGGGGCGACGAGCAGTACTTC
CDR3aa: CASSIPGGDEQYF

d_gene: .
j_gene: TRBJ1-4
v_gene: TRBV28
abundance: .
CDR3nt: TGTGCCAGCATAAAATACAGGGTGGGAAATGAAAAACTGTTTTTT
CDR3aa: CASIKYRVGNEKLFF

d_gene: TRBD1
j_gene: TRBJ2-1
v_gene: TRBV5-1
abundance: .
CDR3nt: TGCGCCAGCAGCTGGCTCCGGGACAGTCGGGGCAATGAGCAGTTCTTT
CDR3aa: CASSWLRDSRGNEQFF

d_gene: .
j_gene: TRBJ1-2
v_gene: TRBV7-9
abundance: few
CDR3nt: TGTGCCAGCAGCCCCCGGAGCGACTATGGCTACACCTTC
CDR3aa: CASSPRSDYGYTF

d_gene: TRBD2
j_gene: TRBJ2-7
v_gene: TRBV20-1
abundance: few
CDR3nt: TGCAGTGCTAGAATGGGGACTAGCGTAACCTACGAGCAGTACTTC
CDR3aa: CSARMGTSVTYEQYF

d_gene: .
j_gene: TRBJ2-2
v_gene: TRBV18
abundance: .
CDR3nt: TGTGCCAGCGCAGGTTCCTCCGTTGTGGAGCTGTTTTTT
CDR3aa: CASAGSSVVELFF

d_gene: TRBD2
j_gene: TRBJ2-1
v_gene: TRBV11-2
abundance: .
CDR3nt: TGTGCCAGCAGCATTGCGGGAGGCGCGTGGGAGCAGTTCTTC
CDR3aa: CASSIAGGAWEQFF

d_gene: TRBD2
j_gene: TRBJ2-5
v_gene: TRBV10-3
abundance: .
CDR3nt: TGTGCCATCAGTGAGTCCCTAGCGGGGGGCGCCGGGGAGACCCAGTACTTC
CDR3aa: CAISESLAGGAGETQYF

d_gene: .
j_gene: TRBJ2-3
v_gene: TRBV14
abundance: .
CDR3nt: TGTGCCAGCAGTAGTGGGCGATATACGCAGTATTTT
CDR3aa: CASSSGRYTQYF

d_gene: TRBD1
j_gene: TRBJ1-1
v_gene: TRBV6-1
abundance: once
CDR3nt: TGTGCCAGCAGGGCTAGGGCAGGGGGCACTGAAGCTTTCTTT
CDR3aa: CASRARAGGTEAFF

d_gene: TRBD1
j_gene: TRBJ2-1
v_gene: TRBV20-1
abundance: .
CDR3nt: TGCAGTGCCGAGACAGGGATTTTGATGTACGAGCAGTTCTTC
CDR3aa: CSAETGILMYEQFF

d_gene: .
j_gene: TRBJ1-2
v_gene: TRBV7-9
abundance: .
CDR3nt: TGTGCCAGCAGCCCCCAACGGGTTGGCTACACCTTC
CDR3aa: CASSPQRVGYTF

d_gene: .
j_gene: TRBJ2-1
v_gene: TRBV27
abundance: .
CDR3nt: TGTGCCAGCAGTTTTTTGGGGAGCTCCTACAATGAGCAGTTCTTC
CDR3aa: CASSFLGSSYNEQFF

d_gene: .
j_gene: TRBJ1-2
v_gene: TRBV6-6
abundance: .
CDR3nt: TGTGCCAGCAGTTACAGGGGCGACCGGGGCTATGGCTACACCTTC
CDR3aa: CASSYRGDRGYGYTF

d_gene: TRBD1
j_gene: TRBJ2-6
v_gene: TRBV19
abundance: .
CDR3nt: TGTGCCAGTAGTCGCTTCAGGGGGCGAGGGGCCAACGTCCTGACTTTC
CDR3aa: CASSRFRGRGANVLTF

d_gene: .
j_gene: TRBJ1-5
v_gene: TRBV11-2
abundance: .
CDR3nt: TGTGCCAGCAGTCCAGGTTGGAACCAGCCCCAGCATTTT
CDR3aa: CASSPGWNQPQHF

d_gene: TRBD1
j_gene: TRBJ2-1
v_gene: TRBV4-1
abundance: .
CDR3nt: TGCGCCAGCAGCCGACGGCCGGGACAGGGTTACAATGAGCAGTTCTTC
CDR3aa: CASSRRPGQGYNEQFF

d_gene: .
j_gene: TRBJ2-3
v_gene: TRBV6-5
abundance: .
CDR3nt: TGTGCCAGCTCCGGCGGGGGCAGCACAGATACGCAGTATTTT
CDR3aa: CASSGGGSTDTQYF

d_gene: .
j_gene: TRBJ2-1
v_gene: TRBV29-1
abundance: .
CDR3nt: TGCAGCGCTAGGGGCGGGGCCTTACCCTACAATGAGCAGTTCTTC
CDR3aa: CSARGGALPYNEQFF

d_gene: TRBD2
j_gene: TRBJ2-1
v_gene: TRBV9
abundance: .
CDR3nt: TGTGCCAGCAGCGAGGGGCGGGAGGAGTACAATGAGCAGTTCTTC
CDR3aa: CASSEGREEYNEQFF

d_gene: .
j_gene: TRBJ2-5
v_gene: TRBV7-9
abundance: .
CDR3nt: TGTGCCAGCAGCCCCCTGGGTAGCGGCCAAGAGACCCAGTACTTC
CDR3aa: CASSPLGSGQETQYF

d_gene: .
j_gene: TRBJ1-2
v_gene: TRBV7-9
abundance: .
CDR3nt: TGTGCCAGCAGCTCCCGATGGGGGCCAGTGGTGGAAGGCTACACCTTC
CDR3aa: CASSSRWGPVVEGYTF

d_gene: .
j_gene: TRBJ1-5
v_gene: TRBV4-1
abundance: once
CDR3nt: TGCGCCAGCAGCCAAGTAGGGGCGCGAGGTCAGCCCCAGCATTTT
CDR3aa: CASSQVGARGQPQHF

d_gene: TRBD2
j_gene: TRBJ2-1
v_gene: TRBV20-1
abundance: .
CDR3nt: TGCAGTGGCGGGAGGGCCATTGAGCAGTTCTTC
CDR3aa: CSGGRAIEQFF

d_gene: TRBD2
j_gene: TRBJ2-1
v_gene: TRBV28
abundance: .
CDR3nt: TGTGCCAGCAGCCTCAGATTCGGGACTAGTGTTCGGAATGAGCAGTTCTTC
CDR3aa: CASSLRFGTSVRNEQFF

d_gene: TRBD1
j_gene: TRBJ2-1
v_gene: TRBV27
abundance: .
CDR3nt: TGTGCCAGCAGTTCCCAGGGGGCTTGGGACAATGAGCAGTTCTTC
CDR3aa: CASSSQGAWDNEQFF

d_gene: .
j_gene: TRBJ1-5
v_gene: TRBV28
abundance: few
CDR3nt: TGTGCCAGCAGTCCGTTCGGGGGTCAGCCCCAGCATTTT
CDR3aa: CASSPFGGQPQHF

d_gene: .
j_gene: TRBJ2-2
v_gene: TRBV13
abundance: .
CDR3nt: TGTGCCAGCAGCTTAAGCGGGACAGTATTCACCGGGGAGCTGTTTTTT
CDR3aa: CASSLSGTVFTGELFF

d_gene: .
j_gene: TRBJ1-5
v_gene: TRBV4-1
abundance: .
CDR3nt: TGCGCCAGCAGCCAACCGGGACAACCTTGGGCCCAGCATTTT
CDR3aa: CASSQPGQPWAQHF

d_gene: .
j_gene: TRBJ2-7
v_gene: TRBV4-3
abundance: .
CDR3nt: TGCGCCAGCAGCCAAGAAAAGGACAGCGAGCAGTACTTC
CDR3aa: CASSQEKDSEQYF

d_gene: .
j_gene: TRBJ2-4
v_gene: TRBV4-1
abundance: few
CDR3nt: TGCGCCAGCAGCCAAGGAATGGCAGGGTCGGCCAAAAACATTCAGTACTTC
CDR3aa: CASSQGMAGSAKNIQYF

d_gene: TRBD1
j_gene: TRBJ1-4
v_gene: TRBV4-1
abundance: few
CDR3nt: TGCGCCAGCAGCCTAAGATCTGGACAGGGAAATGAAAAACTGTTTTTT
CDR3aa: CASSLRSGQGNEKLFF

d_gene: .
j_gene: TRBJ1-5
v_gene: TRBV6-2/TRBV6-3
abundance: few
CDR3nt: TGTGCCAGCAGTTACTCGACAGGACATAGCAATCAGCCCCAGCATTTT
CDR3aa: CASSYSTGHSNQPQHF

d_gene: .
j_gene: TRBJ1-2
v_gene: TRBV28
abundance: .
CDR3nt: TGTGCCAGCGGGGGAAGCATTTATGGCTACACCTTC
CDR3aa: CASGGSIYGYTF

d_gene: .
j_gene: TRBJ1-4
v_gene: TRBV2
abundance: few
CDR3nt: TGTGCCAGCAGACCCGGGAATGAAAAACTGTTTTTT
CDR3aa: CASRPGNEKLFF

d_gene: .
j_gene: TRBJ1-2
v_gene: TRBV6-6
abundance: .
CDR3nt: TGTGCCAGCAGCCAAGGGCCCGGCAGGGGATGGCATGGCTACACCTTC
CDR3aa: CASSQGPGRGWHGYTF

d_gene: TRBD1
j_gene: TRBJ2-7
v_gene: TRBV11-2
abundance: .
CDR3nt: TGTGCCAGCAGCCCGGGGGGACAGGGTCGTTACGAGCAGTACTTC
CDR3aa: CASSPGGQGRYEQYF

d_gene: TRBD1
j_gene: TRBJ2-7
v_gene: TRBV29-1
abundance: .
CDR3nt: TGCAGCGCCCAGGACAGGGTGAGGTACGAGCAGTACTTC
CDR3aa: CSAQDRVRYEQYF